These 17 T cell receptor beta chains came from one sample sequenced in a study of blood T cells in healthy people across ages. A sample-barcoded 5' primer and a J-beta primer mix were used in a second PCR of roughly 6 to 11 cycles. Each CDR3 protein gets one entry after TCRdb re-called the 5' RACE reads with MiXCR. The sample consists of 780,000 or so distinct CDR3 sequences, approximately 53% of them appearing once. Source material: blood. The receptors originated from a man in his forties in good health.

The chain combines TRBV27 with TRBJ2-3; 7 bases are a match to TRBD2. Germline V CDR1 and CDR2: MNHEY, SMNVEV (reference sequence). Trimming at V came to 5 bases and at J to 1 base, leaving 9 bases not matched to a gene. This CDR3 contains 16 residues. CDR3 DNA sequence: TGTGCCAGCAGTCTCGGGACTACATTAGGCACAGATACGCAGTATTTT. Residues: CASSLGTTLGTDTQYF.

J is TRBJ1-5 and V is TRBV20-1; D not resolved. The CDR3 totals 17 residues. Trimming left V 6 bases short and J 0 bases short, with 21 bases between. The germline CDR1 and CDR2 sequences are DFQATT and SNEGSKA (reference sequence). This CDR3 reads CSAYVERLQHSNQPQHF. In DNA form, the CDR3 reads TGCAGTGCCTATGTAGAACGGCTCCAACATAGCAATCAGCCCCAGCATTTT.

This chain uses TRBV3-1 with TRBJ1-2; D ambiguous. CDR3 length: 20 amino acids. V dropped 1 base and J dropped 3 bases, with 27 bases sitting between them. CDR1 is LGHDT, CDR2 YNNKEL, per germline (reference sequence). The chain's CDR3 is CASSQAGKVFGDDLYYGYTF. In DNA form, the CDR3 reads TGTGCCAGCAGCCAAGCGGGTAAAGTTTTTGGAGACGACCTATACTATGGCTACACCTTC.

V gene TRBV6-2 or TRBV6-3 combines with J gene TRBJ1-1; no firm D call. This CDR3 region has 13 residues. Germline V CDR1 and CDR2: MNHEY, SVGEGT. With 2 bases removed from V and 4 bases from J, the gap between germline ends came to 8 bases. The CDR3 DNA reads TGTGCCAGCAGTTACGCGGGTACCACTGAAGCTTTCTTT. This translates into CASSYAGTTEAFF.

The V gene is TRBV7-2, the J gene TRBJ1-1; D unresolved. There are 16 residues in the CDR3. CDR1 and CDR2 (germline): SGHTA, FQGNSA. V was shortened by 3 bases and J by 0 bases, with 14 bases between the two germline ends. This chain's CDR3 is CASSFLNQRLNTEAFF. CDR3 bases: TGTGCCAGCAGCTTCCTTAACCAGAGGCTGAACACTGAAGCTTTCTTT.

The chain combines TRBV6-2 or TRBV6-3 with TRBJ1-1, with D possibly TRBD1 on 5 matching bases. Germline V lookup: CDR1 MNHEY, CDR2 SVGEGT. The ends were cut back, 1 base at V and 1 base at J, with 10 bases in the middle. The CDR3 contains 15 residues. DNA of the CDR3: TGTGCCAGCAGTTACTGGACATCCTCGAACACTGAAGCTTTCTTT. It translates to CASSYWTSSNTEAFF.

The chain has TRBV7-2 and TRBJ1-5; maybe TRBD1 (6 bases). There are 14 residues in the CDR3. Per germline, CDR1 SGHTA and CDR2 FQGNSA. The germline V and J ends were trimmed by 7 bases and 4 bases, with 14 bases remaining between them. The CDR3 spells CASTPGAGNQPQHF. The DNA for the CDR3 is TGTGCCAGCACTCCAGGGGCCGGGAATCAGCCCCAGCATTTT.

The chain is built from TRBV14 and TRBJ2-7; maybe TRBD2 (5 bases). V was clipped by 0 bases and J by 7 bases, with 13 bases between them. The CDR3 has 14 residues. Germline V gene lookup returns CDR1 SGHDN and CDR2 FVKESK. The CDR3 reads CASSQDLAGGEQYF. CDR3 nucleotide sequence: TGTGCCAGCAGCCAAGATTTAGCCGGCGGGGAGCAGTACTTC.

CDR3 bases: TGTGCCAGCAGCGCCGGACAGGGGGCTAATGAAAAACTGTTTTTT. It codes for CASSAGQGANEKLFF. The chain recombines TRBV9 with TRBJ1-4, with 10 positions matching TRBD1. Germline CDR1 reads SGDLS; CDR2 reads YYNGEE. The CDR3 runs 15 residues. Trimming at V came to 3 bases and at J to 3 bases, leaving 2 bases not matched to a gene.

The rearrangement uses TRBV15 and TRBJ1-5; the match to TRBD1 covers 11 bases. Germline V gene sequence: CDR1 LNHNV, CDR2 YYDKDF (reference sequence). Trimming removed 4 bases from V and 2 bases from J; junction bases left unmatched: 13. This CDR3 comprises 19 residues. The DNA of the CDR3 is TGTGCCACCAGCAATTTATTTGGGACAGGGGGATCGGGCAATCAGCCCCAGCATTTT. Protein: CATSNLFGTGGSGNQPQHF.

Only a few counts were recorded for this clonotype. CDR3 sequence (DNA): TGTGCCAGCAGCCAAGCCGGAGCATCTCGGGAGACCCAGTACTTC. Protein product: CASSQAGASRETQYF. V and J are TRBV14 and TRBJ2-5; D not resolved. Per the germline V gene, CDR1 is SGHDN and CDR2 is FVKESK. The CDR3 length is 15 residues. V was pared by 1 base and J by 5 bases, with 14 bases between.

In nucleotides, the CDR3 is TGTGCCAGCAGAAAAGAGAGGGGGACAGATACGCAGTATTTT. As protein: CASRKERGTDTQYF. The J gene is TRBJ2-3, the V gene TRBV7-9, with TRBD1 as a possible D gene (6 bases). The CDR3 is 14 residues long. Germline CDR1 reads SEHNR; CDR2 reads FQNEAQ (reference sequence). Trimming took off 6 bases at V and 3 bases at J, with 13 bases between the two ends.

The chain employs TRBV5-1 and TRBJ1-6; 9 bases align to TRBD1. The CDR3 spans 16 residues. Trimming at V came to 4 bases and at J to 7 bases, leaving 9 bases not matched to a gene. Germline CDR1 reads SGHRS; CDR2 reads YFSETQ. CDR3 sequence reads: CASSPSPGQGNSPLHF. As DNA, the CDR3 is TGCGCCAGCAGCCCCTCTCCGGGACAGGGAAATTCACCCCTCCACTTT.

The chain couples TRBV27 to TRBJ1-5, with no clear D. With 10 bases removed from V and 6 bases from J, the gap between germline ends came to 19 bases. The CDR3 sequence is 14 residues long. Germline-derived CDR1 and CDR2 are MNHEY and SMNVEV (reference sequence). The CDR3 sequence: CATAMEGWGQPQHF. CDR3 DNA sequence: TGTGCCACGGCTATGGAGGGATGGGGTCAGCCCCAGCATTTT.

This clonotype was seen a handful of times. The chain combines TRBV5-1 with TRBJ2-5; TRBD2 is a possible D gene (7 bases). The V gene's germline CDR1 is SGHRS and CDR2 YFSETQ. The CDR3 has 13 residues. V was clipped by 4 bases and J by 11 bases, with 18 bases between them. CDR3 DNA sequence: TGCGCCAGCAGCCTAAACAGGGCGCGGGAGCAGTACTTC. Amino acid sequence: CASSLNRAREQYF.

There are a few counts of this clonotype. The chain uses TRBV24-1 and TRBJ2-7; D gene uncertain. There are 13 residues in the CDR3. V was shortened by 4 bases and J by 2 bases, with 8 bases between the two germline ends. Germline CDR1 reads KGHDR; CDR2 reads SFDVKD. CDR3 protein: CATSDSVPYEQYF. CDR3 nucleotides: TGTGCCACCAGTGACTCGGTACCCTACGAGCAGTACTTC.

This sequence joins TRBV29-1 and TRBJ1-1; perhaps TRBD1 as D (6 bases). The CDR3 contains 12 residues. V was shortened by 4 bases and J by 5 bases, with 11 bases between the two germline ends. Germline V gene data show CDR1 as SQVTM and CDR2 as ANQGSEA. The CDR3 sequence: CSVGGRGTEAFF. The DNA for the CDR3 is TGCAGCGTTGGGGGGCGAGGGACTGAAGCTTTCTTT.